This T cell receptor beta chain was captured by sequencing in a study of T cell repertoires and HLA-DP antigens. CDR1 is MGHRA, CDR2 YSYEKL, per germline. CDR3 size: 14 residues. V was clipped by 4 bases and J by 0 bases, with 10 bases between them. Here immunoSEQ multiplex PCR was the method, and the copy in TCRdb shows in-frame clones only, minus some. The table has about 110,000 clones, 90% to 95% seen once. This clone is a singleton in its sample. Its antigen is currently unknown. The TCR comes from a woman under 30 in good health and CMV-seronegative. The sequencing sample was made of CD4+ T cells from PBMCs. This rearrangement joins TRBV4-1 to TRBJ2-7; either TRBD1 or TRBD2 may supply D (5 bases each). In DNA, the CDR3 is TGCGCCAGCAGCCGGGACCGGTCCTCCTACGAGCAGTACTTC. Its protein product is CASSRDRSSYEQYF.